Each of the 20 T cell receptor beta chains below was sequenced from the same sample in a study of CD8 T cells in ankylosing spondylitis. Via MiXCR, TCRdb re-called the 5' RACE reads, giving one row per CDR3 protein. The sample includes 250,000 or so distinct CDR3 sequences, 18% of them seen just once. Sequencing input: blood, either unsorted or a sorted T cell fraction (not recorded which). These receptors were obtained from a male donor with ankylosing spondylitis or in good health (not recorded which).

This clonotype was picked up a small number of times. Written as DNA, the CDR3 is TGTGCCAGCAAGGTAAAGGGGACAGACGCAAGCACAGATACGCAGTATTTT. This gives the protein CASKVKGTDASTDTQYF. The rearrangement links TRBV6-2 or TRBV6-3 to TRBJ2-3, with TRBD1 matching over 7 bases. CDR3 length: 17 residues. CDR1 MNHEY and CDR2 SVGEGT come from the germline V gene. The V segment lost 7 bases and the J segment 0 bases; nucleotides outside the gene matches: 13.

J is TRBJ2-5 and V is TRBV4-3, with D perhaps matching TRBD2 (6 bases). V was trimmed by 4 bases and J by 5 bases, leaving 14 bases between them. The germline gives CDR1 LGHNA, CDR2 YSLEER. There are 14 residues in the CDR3. The CDR3 DNA reads as TGCGCCAGCAGCCCCGCGGAGGGGTGGGAGACCCAGTACTTC. Translated, it gives CASSPAEGWETQYF.

The CDR3 coding sequence is TGCAGCGGGGGAGAGGGGGCGAGCTATGGCTACACCTTC. Translating gives CSGGEGASYGYTF. The chain employs TRBV29-1 and TRBJ1-2; 7 bases map to TRBD1. The germline V gene encodes CDR1 SQVTM and CDR2 ANQGSEA. V dropped 7 bases and J dropped 4; count of bases not matched to a gene: 9. The CDR3 is 13 residues long.

This clonotype occurred a few times. This chain links TRBV4-2 with TRBJ2-5; weak D call: TRBD1 (7 bases). Trimming removed 3 bases at V and 3 bases at J, with 26 bases between. The germline CDR1 and CDR2 sequences are LGHNA and YNFKEQ. The CDR3 covers 19 residues. CDR3 in amino acids: CASSQIINSADREEETQYF. DNA for the CDR3: TGTGCCAGCAGCCAGATCATTAACTCGGCCGACAGGGAGGAAGAGACCCAGTACTTC.

This clonotype was seen a handful of times. The rearrangement uses TRBV27 and TRBJ1-1; D not resolved. The V end lost 0 bases, the J end lost 9 bases, and 11 bases lay between the germline ends. Germline V gives CDR1 MNHEY, CDR2 SMNVEV (reference sequence). CDR3 length equals 13 residues. CDR3 protein: CASSLSVSEKAFF. CDR3 bases: TGTGCCAGCAGTTTATCGGTTTCAGAAAAAGCTTTCTTT.

V is TRBV20-1 and J is TRBJ2-7, with 15 positions matching TRBD2. CDR3 length: 19 amino acids. The J segment lost 7 bases and the V segment lost 0 bases, leaving 16 bases of the junction unmatched. Germline V gene data show CDR1 as DFQATT and CDR2 as SNEGSKA (reference sequence). CDR3 nucleotide sequence: TGCAGTGCTAGAGAAATCGGGCAGCGGACTAGCGGGAGGGCCTGGGAGCAGTACTTC. This sequence encodes CSAREIGQRTSGRAWEQYF.

This sequence joins TRBV30 and TRBJ2-3; D is uncertain. The germline V and J ends were trimmed by 5 bases and 0 bases, with 9 bases remaining between them. Germline lookup yields CDR1 GTSNPN and CDR2 SVGIG (reference sequence). The CDR3 runs 13 residues. The CDR3 loop reads CAWGTDSTDTQYF. Here the CDR3 DNA reads TGTGCCTGGGGTACGGATAGCACAGATACGCAGTATTTT. Full variable domain (rest looked up from reference TRBV30 and TRBJ2-3): SQTIHQWPATLVQPVGSPLSLECTVEGTSNPNLYWYRQAAGRGLQLLFYSVGIGQISSEVPQNLSASRPQDRQFILSSKKLLLSDSGFYLCAWGTDSTDTQYFGPGTRLTVL.

The chain's CDR3 is CASSQPGRWETQYF. The DNA of the CDR3 is TGTGCCAGCAGCCAGCCGGGACGCTGGGAGACCCAGTACTTC. This chain connects TRBV3-1 to TRBJ2-5; the D call may be TRBD1 or TRBD2 (5 bases each). Germline loops: CDR1 LGHDT, CDR2 YNNKEL (reference sequence). V was clipped by 3 bases and J by 5 bases, with 13 bases between them. The CDR3 loop spans 14 amino acids.

This clonotype was observed a few times. The chain recombines TRBV24-1 with TRBJ2-2; tentative D call: TRBD1 (5 bases). CDR1 is KGHDR, CDR2 SFDVKD, per germline. Trimming took 4 bases from V and 0 from J, leaving 11 bases between them. The CDR3 has 16 amino acids. The CDR3 DNA sequence: TGTGCCACCAGTGACCCTGACAGCGCGAACACCGGGGAGCTGTTTTTT. This sequence encodes CATSDPDSANTGELFF.

The genes are TRBV13 and TRBJ2-7; D possibly corresponds to TRBD2 (5 bases). There are 14 residues in the CDR3. Germline CDR1 and CDR2: PRHDT and FYEKMQ (reference sequence). Between the trimmed V and J ends, which lost 0 bases and 2 bases, there was a span of 8 bases. CDR3 in amino acids: CASSLGGSTYEQYF. The DNA of the CDR3 is TGTGCCAGCAGCTTAGGTGGGAGCACCTACGAGCAGTACTTC.

This clonotype was detected a few times. The rearrangement links TRBV7-2 to TRBJ2-3; D remains unclear. CDR1 and CDR2 (germline): SGHTA, FQGNSA. V was cut by 2 bases and J by 4 bases, with 4 bases left in between. The CDR3 extends over 12 amino acids. This CDR3 reads CASSLWADTQYF. CDR3 DNA sequence: TGTGCCAGCAGCTTATGGGCAGATACGCAGTATTTT.

J is TRBJ2-2 and V is TRBV4-2; 8 bases align to TRBD2. With 3 bases clipped from V and 3 bases from J, the junction kept 9 bases outside the gene matches. This CDR3 has 17 residues. The germline gives CDR1 LGHNA, CDR2 YNFKEQ. The CDR3 sequence is CASSHPGVAGHTGELFF. In nucleotides, the CDR3 is TGTGCCAGCAGCCACCCCGGGGTAGCGGGGCACACCGGGGAGCTGTTTTTT.

The chain carries TRBV6-2 or TRBV6-3 and TRBJ2-3; D not certain. Per germline, CDR1 MNHEY and CDR2 SVGEGT. The CDR3 extends over 15 amino acids. V was pared by 2 bases and J by 4 bases, with 13 bases between. Written as DNA, the CDR3 is TGTGCCAGCAGTTACAGTTTAGATAAACCAGATACGCAGTATTTT. Translated, it gives CASSYSLDKPDTQYF.

In the case of this clonotype: This may be a read error: a much more frequent sequence differs by one nucleotide. In this CDR3 the conserved last residue, phenylalanine or tryptophan, is missing, so a read error is likely. The rearrangement uses TRBV2 and TRBJ2-1; tentative D call: TRBD2 (6 bases). Germline V CDR1 and CDR2: SNHLY, FYNNEI. The CDR3 covers 15 residues. V lost 3 bases and J lost 7, with 16 bases in between. CDR3 DNA: TGTGCCAGCAGTGAGGGGTCGGGAGCACCGAATGAGCAGTTCCTC. Translating gives CASSEGSGAPNEQFL.

This clonotype has only a few counts. The chain uses TRBV4-1 and TRBJ1-2; D possibly corresponds to TRBD1 (5 bases). V shed 0 bases and J shed 3 bases, with 14 bases lying between them. The germline CDR1 and CDR2 sequences are MGHRA and YSYEKL. This CDR3 contains 16 residues. The CDR3 DNA reads TGCGCCAGCAGCCAAGATGGGGCGGGTGGGGACTATGGCTACACCTTC. The encoded protein is CASSQDGAGGDYGYTF.

A few counts support this clonotype. This chain joins TRBV6-4 and TRBJ2-2; D call uncertain. Germline CDR1 MRHNA, CDR2 SNTAGT. The CDR3 has 15 amino acids. V shed 10 bases and J shed 2 bases, with 17 bases lying between them. The CDR3 DNA reads TGTGCCAACCATGAAGGTCGGGCAAACACCGGGGAGCTGTTTTTT. Encoded protein: CANHEGRANTGELFF.

This clonotype was detected ten times or more. This rearrangement joins TRBV20-1 to TRBJ1-5; 10 bases align to TRBD1. The V and J ends lost 6 bases and 7 bases, in that order; junction bases with no gene match: 9. The CDR3 covers 14 residues. The germline CDR1 and CDR2 sequences are DFQATT and SNEGSKA (reference sequence). Here the CDR3 reads CSAGGTGEGQPQHF. The CDR3, as DNA: TGCAGTGCCGGAGGGACAGGGGAGGGACAGCCCCAGCATTTT.

This clonotype was counted only a few times. The chain joins TRBV9 to TRBJ1-5, with D perhaps TRBD1 (5 bases). Between the trimmed V and J ends, which lost 2 bases and 4 bases, there was a span of 13 bases. Germline V gene data show CDR1 as SGDLS and CDR2 as YYNGEE. The CDR3 spans 15 residues. The CDR3 loop reads CASSVEGPTNQPQHF. In DNA form, the CDR3 reads TGTGCCAGCAGCGTCGAGGGACCGACAAATCAGCCCCAGCATTTT.

This clonotype has just a few counts. The rearrangement joins TRBV4-3 to TRBJ2-7; TRBD2 aligns across 7 bases. Germline-derived CDR1 and CDR2 are LGHNA and YSLEER. The CDR3 contains 17 residues. The V gene end was trimmed by 3 bases and the J gene end by 3 bases; junction bases not matched to a gene: 14. The CDR3 protein is CASSQGTTRTSGYEQYF. The CDR3 DNA is TGCGCCAGCAGCCAGGGAACGACGAGGACTAGTGGCTACGAGCAGTACTTC.

This clonotype was counted at least ten times. This chain connects TRBV4-1 to TRBJ2-1, with a weak D call TRBD1 (5 bases). Germline V CDR1 and CDR2: MGHRA, YSYEKL. This CDR3 spans 13 amino acids. Trimming left V 1 base short and J 8 bases short, with 9 bases between. CDR3 nucleotide sequence: TGCGCCAGCAGCCAAGTTTTAGGGGATGAGCAGTTCTTC. Encoded protein: CASSQVLGDEQFF.